Shown below are 8 T cell receptor beta chains from a single sample sequenced in a study of CD8 T cells in Susac syndrome. RNA amounts of roughly 0.5 to 1 ug underwent reverse transcription with random hexamers. TCRdb re-called the immunoSEQ multiplex PCR reads through MiXCR, storing one row per CDR3 protein. The sample consists of around 280,000 distinct CDR3 sequences, around 90% of them appearing once. Sequenced input: CD4+ T cells from PBMCs. The receptors shown here come from a human donor with multiple sclerosis.

This clonotype was recorded once. The chain has TRBV7-2 and TRBJ2-7; D not resolved. This CDR3 has 14 residues. The ends were cut back, 1 base at V and 1 base at J, with 8 bases in the middle. CDR1 is SGHTA, CDR2 FQGNSA, per germline. This CDR3 reads CASSLGPSSYEQYF. The CDR3 region has the DNA TGTGCCAGCAGCTTAGGCCCCTCGTCCTACGAGCAGTACTTC.

V and J are TRBV20-1 and TRBJ2-1, with D possibly TRBD2 on 5 matching bases. Per the germline V gene, CDR1 is DFQATT and CDR2 is SNEGSKA (reference sequence). Trimming shortened V by 3 bases and J by 0 bases, and 12 bases separated the two germline ends. This CDR3 spans 15 amino acids. The chain's CDR3 is CSARRRGSSYNEQFF. The DNA of the CDR3 is TGCAGTGCTAGGCGGCGTGGGAGCTCCTACAATGAGCAGTTCTTC.

This clonotype occurred once. The gene calls are TRBV7-2 and TRBJ1-1, with 9 bases that match TRBD1. The CDR3 is 15 amino acids. Germline V CDR1 and CDR2: SGHTA, FQGNSA. Trimming at V came to 1 base and at J to 7 bases, leaving 7 bases not matched to a gene. CDR3 DNA sequence: TGTGCCAGCAGCTTAGGACGTAGGGGACAGGGTGAAGCTTTCTTT. This sequence encodes CASSLGRRGQGEAFF.

The rearrangement links TRBV2 to TRBJ2-1; D is possibly TRBD2 (6 bases). The CDR3 has 14 amino acids. Looked up from germline, CDR1 is SNHLY and CDR2 is FYNNEI. Trimming removed 6 bases at V and 9 bases at J, with 18 bases between. As DNA, the CDR3 is TGTGCCAGCAGGACGGGACTCGAATCGAGTGAGCAGTTCTTC. Translated: CASRTGLESSEQFF.

The J gene is TRBJ1-1, the V gene TRBV2; D might be TRBD1 (6 bases). Deletions cut 10 bases from V and 0 bases from J, with 18 bases between. The CDR3 extends over 15 amino acids. Germline V gene data show CDR1 as SNHLY and CDR2 as FYNNEI. The CDR3 protein is CATTLGGPMNTEAFF. CDR3 DNA: TGTGCCACCACCCTAGGGGGACCCATGAACACTGAAGCTTTCTTT.

V is TRBV27 and J is TRBJ1-1; 8 bases align to TRBD1. The germline V gene encodes CDR1 MNHEY and CDR2 SMNVEV (reference sequence). There are 14 residues in the CDR3. V dropped 5 bases and J dropped 3; count of bases not matched to a gene: 5. CDR3 residues: CASSHDRGHTEAFF. CDR3 nucleotide sequence: TGTGCCAGCAGTCACGACAGGGGCCACACTGAAGCTTTCTTT.

The genes are TRBV20-1 and TRBJ1-5, with 9 bases fitting TRBD1. With V trimmed by 1 base and J by 5 bases, 0 bases remained unmatched. CDR3 length: 13 amino acids. In germline, CDR1 is DFQATT, CDR2 SNEGSKA (reference sequence). The CDR3 DNA follows: TGCAGTGCTAGAGGGACAGGGGATCAGCCCCAGCATTTT. Amino acids: CSARGTGDQPQHF.

A few counts support this clonotype. Compared with germline, one end of the junction differs, possibly owing to a read error. V and J are TRBV7-7 and TRBJ1-1; D uncertain. The CDR3 extends over 13 amino acids. Germline lookup yields CDR1 SSHAT and CDR2 FNYEAQ (reference sequence). The CDR3 nucleotides read TGTGCTAGCAGCGCCACAGTGAACACTGAAGCTTTCTTT. The encoded protein is CASSATVNTEAFF.